The sequence of this T cell receptor (beta chain) was determined in a study of cytomegalovirus exposure and HLA in healthy donors. The study, taken as a whole, reports: In vitro assays verified that three CMV-associated chains recognized CMV antigens specifically. High sensitivity and specificity were reportedly achieved when the classifier diagnosed cytomegalovirus status. Rarity held for most TCR sequences, but there were some public TCRs that occurred in many donors.

Primers included in the PCR were 60 Vbeta and 13 Jbeta primers. Sequencing was performed with immunoSEQ multiplex PCR; in TCRdb, only in-frame clones are kept and a portion is missing. Its listing shows about 160,000 clones. Concerning this clone: As yet, its antigen is unknown.

The V end lost 5 bases, the J end lost 1 base, and 9 bases lay between the germline ends. The length of the CDR3 is 14 residues. Germline V gene data show CDR1 as SGHTA and CDR2 as FQGNSA. The sequencing sample was made of PBMCs. The sequence derives from a woman in her fifties or sixties in good health and CMV-seronegative. J is TRBJ1-3 and V is TRBV7-2; D unclear. In DNA form, the CDR3 reads TGTGCCAGCAGCCGGGATCGTTCTGGAAACACCATATATTTT. As protein: CASSRDRSGNTIYF. The full variable domain, in which reference TRBV7-2 and TRBJ1-3 provide the parts outside the CDR3, is GAGVSQSPSNKVTEKGKDVELRCDPISGHTALYWYRQSLGQGLEFLIYFQGNSAPDKSGLPSDRFSAERTGGSVSTLTIQRTQQEDSAVYLCASSRDRSGNTIYFGEGSWLTVV.